This TCR beta chain is from a study of Graves' ophthalmopathy and Graves' hyperthyroidism. A few counts support this clonotype. As yet, its antigen is unknown. Regarding the study as a whole: Among thyroid clonotypes expanded above 0.001 frequency, most also appeared in blood.

The CDR3 loop spans 18 amino acids. V lost 3 bases to trimming and J lost 1 base; unmatched junction nucleotides: 11. CDR1 is LNHDA and CDR2 is SQIVND in the germline V gene (reference sequence). As the template, RNA transcripts were used to amplify TCR beta CDR3 regions. RT-PCR in the first round used HTBI primers; a second-round multiplex PCR followed. Each CDR3 protein is one row after TCRdb ran MiXCR on the multiplex PCR reads. The repertoire consists of some 520,000 distinct CDR3 sequences, with around 14% occurring once and the leading ten covering about 9.4%. PBMCs stemmed from around 9.1 ml of fresh peripheral blood.

The sequencing input was blood. The receptor was isolated from a woman younger than 45 with Graves' ophthalmopathy. The chain recombines TRBV19 with TRBJ1-1, with 10 bases matching TRBD1. This CDR3 reads CASSIRAGDRGKNTEAFF. DNA of the CDR3: TGTGCCAGTAGTATTCGCGCCGGGGACAGGGGAAAGAACACTGAAGCTTTCTTT. The variable domain in full, completed from reference TRBV19 and TRBJ1-1, reads DGGITQSPKYLFRKEGQNVTLSCEQNLNHDAMYWYRQDPGQGLRLIYYSQIVNDFQKGDIAEGYSVSREKKESFPLTVTSAQKNPTAFYLCASSIRAGDRGKNTEAFFGQGTRLTVV.